One and the same sample provided the 10 T cell receptor beta chains below, sequenced in a study of blood T cell repertoires in COVID-19 (dated by TCRdb to about 2020). To prepare the library, the immunoSEQ multiplex PCR assay was applied. TCRdb obtained this table from immuneACCESS and retained in-frame rearrangements with V and J assigned. These tables miss some clones; where compared with another copy, unresolved V genes account for less than half of the shortfall, and the remainder is unexplained. The sample contains roughly 150,000 clones, 87% of them found a single time. The ten most abundant clones make up around 5% of the sample. Sequencing was carried out using peripheral blood. These receptor sequences come from a human donor in a cohort sampled during active COVID-19.

V is TRBV2 and J is TRBJ2-7; perhaps TRBD2 as D (6 bases). The germline V gene encodes CDR1 SNHLY and CDR2 FYNNEI. This CDR3 is built from 14 residues. The V and J ends lost 3 bases and 5 bases respectively, with 14 bases between them. In DNA form, the CDR3 reads TGTGCCAGCAGTGAGGGACGTAGCGGCCACGAGCAGTACTTC. This encodes CASSEGRSGHEQYF.

The rearrangement links TRBV12-3 or TRBV12-4 to TRBJ1-1; D unclear. The CDR3 spans 13 residues. V shed 5 bases and J shed 8 bases, with 15 bases lying between them. Here the CDR3 reads CASSETVIWEAFF. The CDR3 region has the DNA TGTGCCAGCAGTGAAACTGTTATCTGGGAAGCTTTCTTT.

This rearrangement joins TRBV7-2 to TRBJ2-4; D is uncertain. V was pared by 5 bases and J by 0 bases, with 14 bases between. Germline V lookup: CDR1 SGHTA, CDR2 FQGNSA. This CDR3 spans 16 amino acids. In DNA, the CDR3 is TGTGCCAGCAGCCTCCTTCTAACCCGAGCCAAAAACATTCAGTACTTC. It translates to CASSLLLTRAKNIQYF.

This chain connects TRBV6-1 to TRBJ1-2; a possible D gene is TRBD1 (5 bases). V lost 4 bases and J lost 7, with 19 bases in between. The germline V gene has CDR1 MNHNS and CDR2 SASEGT. The CDR3 is 15 residues long. The CDR3 DNA is TGTGCCAGCAGTGTAGCCGTTCAGGGCTCGTCTGGCTACACCTTC. The encoded protein is CASSVAVQGSSGYTF.

The chain uses TRBV4-3 and TRBJ1-2, with D possibly TRBD1 on 6 matching bases. The germline CDR1 and CDR2 sequences are LGHNA and YSLEER. This CDR3 has 17 residues. Trimming took off 0 bases at V and 0 bases at J, with 14 bases between the two ends. The CDR3 reads CASSQDPTGTSNYGYTF. The DNA of the CDR3 is TGCGCCAGCAGCCAAGATCCCACAGGGACCTCTAACTATGGCTACACCTTC.

V gene TRBV6-5 combines with J gene TRBJ2-1; 7 nucleotides agree with TRBD2. The V gene end was trimmed by 5 bases and the J gene end by 14 bases; junction bases not matched to a gene: 12. The germline CDR1 and CDR2 sequences are MNHEY and SVGAGI. The CDR3 contains 13 residues. Here the CDR3 DNA reads TGTGCCAGCAGTAACCAGCGGGACCCCGGGGAGTTCTTC. As protein: CASSNQRDPGEFF.

V usage is TRBV7-9 and J usage is TRBJ2-2, with a possible D match to TRBD1 (5 bases). The CDR3 is 14 amino acids. Germline lookup yields CDR1 SEHNR and CDR2 FQNEAQ (reference sequence). Trimming removed 3 bases at V and 1 base at J, with 6 bases between. The chain's CDR3 is CASSLQGNTGELFF. The CDR3, as DNA: TGTGCCAGCAGCTTGCAGGGGAACACCGGGGAGCTGTTTTTT.

In DNA, the CDR3 is TGTGCCAGCAGTTCGCCTACTAGCGGGAGAACAGATACGCAGTATTTT. This gives the protein CASSSPTSGRTDTQYF. The chain links TRBV6-5 to TRBJ2-3, with 11 bases matching TRBD2. This CDR3 comprises 16 residues. V shed 4 bases and J 3 bases; nucleotides not matched to a gene: 6. The germline V gene has CDR1 MNHEY and CDR2 SVGAGI.

This chain connects TRBV3-1 (or the pseudogene TRBV3-2) to TRBJ1-2; D is undetermined. CDR3 length: 20 amino acids. The germline V gene has CDR1 LGHDT and CDR2 YNNKEL (reference sequence). Between the trimmed V and J ends, which lost 1 base and 5 bases, there was a span of 29 bases. The CDR3 nucleotides are TGTGCCAGCAGCCAAGCGACCAGGAGCGGGCAATCAATCGGTGGATATGGCTACACCTTC. Its protein is CASSQATRSGQSIGGYGYTF.

The chain links TRBV7-6 to TRBJ1-5; the match to TRBD1 covers 11 bases. The CDR3 loop spans 15 amino acids. Losses at the gene ends were 4 bases for V and 6 bases for J; bases not matched to a gene: 5. CDR1 is SGHVS and CDR2 is FNYEAQ in the germline V gene. CDR3 in amino acids: CASSSGTGGGQPQHF. The DNA for the CDR3 is TGTGCCAGCAGCTCGGGGACAGGGGGGGGTCAGCCCCAGCATTTT.